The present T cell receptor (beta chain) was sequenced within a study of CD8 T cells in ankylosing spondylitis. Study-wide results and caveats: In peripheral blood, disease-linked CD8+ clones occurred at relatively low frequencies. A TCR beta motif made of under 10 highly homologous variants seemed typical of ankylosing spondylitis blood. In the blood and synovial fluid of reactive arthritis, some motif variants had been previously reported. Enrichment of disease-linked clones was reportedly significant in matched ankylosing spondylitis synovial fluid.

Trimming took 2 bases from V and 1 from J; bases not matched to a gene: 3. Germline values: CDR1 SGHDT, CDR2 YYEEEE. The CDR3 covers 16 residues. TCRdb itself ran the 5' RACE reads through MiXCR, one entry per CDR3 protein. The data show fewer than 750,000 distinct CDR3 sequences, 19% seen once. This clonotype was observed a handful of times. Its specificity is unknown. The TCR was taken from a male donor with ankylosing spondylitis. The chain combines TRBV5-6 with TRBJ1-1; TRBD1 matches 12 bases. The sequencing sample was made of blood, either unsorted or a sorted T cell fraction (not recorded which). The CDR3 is CASSFGTGGRNTEAFF. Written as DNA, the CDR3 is TGTGCCAGCAGCTTCGGGACAGGGGGCCGGAACACTGAAGCTTTCTTT.